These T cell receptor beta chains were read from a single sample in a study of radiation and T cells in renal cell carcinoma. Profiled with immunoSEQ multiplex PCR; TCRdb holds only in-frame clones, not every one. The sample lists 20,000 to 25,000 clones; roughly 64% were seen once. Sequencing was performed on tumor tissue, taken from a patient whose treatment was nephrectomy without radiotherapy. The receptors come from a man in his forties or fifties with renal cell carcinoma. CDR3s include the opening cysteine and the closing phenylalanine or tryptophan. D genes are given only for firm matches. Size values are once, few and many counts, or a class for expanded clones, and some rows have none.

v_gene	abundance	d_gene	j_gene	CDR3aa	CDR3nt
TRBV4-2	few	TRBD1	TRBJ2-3	CASSPTGGAADTQYF	TGTGCCAGCAGCCCGACAGGGGGCGCGGCAGATACGCAGTATTTT
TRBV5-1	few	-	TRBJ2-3	CASSPYRETDTQYF	TGCGCCAGCTCCCCCTACCGGGAGACAGATACGCAGTATTTT
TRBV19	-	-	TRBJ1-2	CASSITAGNYGYTF	TGTGCCAGTAGTATAACGGCAGGGAACTATGGCTACACCTTC
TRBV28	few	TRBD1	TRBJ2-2	CASRSQGASNTGELFF	TGTGCCAGCAGATCACAGGGGGCGTCAAACACCGGGGAGCTGTTTTTT
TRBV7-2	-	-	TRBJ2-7	CASSPSYEQYF	TGTGCCAGCAGCCCATCCTACGAGCAGTACTTC
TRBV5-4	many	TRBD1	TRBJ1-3	CASSLGPTGVTGNTIYF	TGTGCCAGCAGCTTGGGGCCTACAGGGGTCACTGGAAACACCATATATTTT
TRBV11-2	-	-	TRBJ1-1	CASSLQTGTAWAFF	TGTGCCAGCAGCCTGCAAACAGGGACGGCTTGGGCTTTCTTT
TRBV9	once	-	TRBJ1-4	CARGCRGEKLFF	TGTGCCAGAGGGTGTCGAGGTGAAAAACTGTTTTTT
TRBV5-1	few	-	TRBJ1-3	CASSSESGNTIYF	TGCGCCAGCAGCAGCGAGAGTGGAAACACCATATATTTT
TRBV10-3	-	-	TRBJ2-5	CAISARADETQYF	TGTGCCATCAGTGCACGGGCAGACGAGACCCAGTACTTC
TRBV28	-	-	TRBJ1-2	CASSQGSGYTF	TGTGCCAGCAGCCAAGGGAGTGGCTACACCTTC
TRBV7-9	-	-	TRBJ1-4	CASSGGVREPEKLFF	TGTGCCAGCAGCGGAGGGGTCAGGGAGCCCGAAAAACTGTTTTTT
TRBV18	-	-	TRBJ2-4	CASSPTGTKNIQYF	TGTGCCAGCTCACCTACAGGGACCAAAAACATTCAGTACTTC
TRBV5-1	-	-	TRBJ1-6	CASSSGQALQALHF	TGCGCCAGCAGCTCGGGACAAGCCCTTCAGGCCCTCCACTTT
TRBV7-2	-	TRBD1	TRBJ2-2	CASSTRDSRGELFF	TGTGCCAGCAGCACCCGGGACAGTCGCGGGGAGCTGTTTTTT
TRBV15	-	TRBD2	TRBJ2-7	CATSRDYYEQYF	TGTGCCACCAGCCGGGACTACTACGAGCAGTACTTC
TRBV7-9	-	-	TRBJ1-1	CASSPLGRGTEAFF	TGTGCCAGCTCCCCCTTAGGCAGGGGAACTGAAGCTTTCTTT
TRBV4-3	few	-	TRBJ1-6	CASSQDRQGRNSPLHF	TGCGCCAGCAGCCAAGATAGGCAGGGGAGAAATTCACCCCTCCACTTT
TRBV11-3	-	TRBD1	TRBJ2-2	CASSRGQGRTGELFF	TGTGCCAGCAGCCGGGGACAGGGAAGGACCGGGGAGCTGTTTTTT
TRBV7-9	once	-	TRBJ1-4	CASSFDEKLFF	TGTGCCAGCAGCTTCGATGAAAAACTGTTTTTT